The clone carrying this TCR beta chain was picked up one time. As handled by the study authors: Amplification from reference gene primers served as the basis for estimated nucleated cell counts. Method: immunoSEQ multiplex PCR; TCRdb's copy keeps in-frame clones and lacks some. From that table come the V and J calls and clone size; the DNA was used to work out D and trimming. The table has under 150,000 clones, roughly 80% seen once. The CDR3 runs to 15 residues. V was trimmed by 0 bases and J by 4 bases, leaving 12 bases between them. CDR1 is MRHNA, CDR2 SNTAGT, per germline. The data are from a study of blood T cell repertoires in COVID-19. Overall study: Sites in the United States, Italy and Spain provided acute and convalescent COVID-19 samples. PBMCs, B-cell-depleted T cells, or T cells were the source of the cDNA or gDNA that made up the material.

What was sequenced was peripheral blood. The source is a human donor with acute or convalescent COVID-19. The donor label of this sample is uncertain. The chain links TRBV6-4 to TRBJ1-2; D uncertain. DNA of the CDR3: TGTGCCAGCAGTGACTCGAGTGGCAGGATCTATGGCTACACCTTC. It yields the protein CASSDSSGRIYGYTF.